The 9 T cell receptor beta chains presented below share a single source sample, sequenced in a study of regulatory T cells in long-lasting Graves disease. TCR beta libraries were built with iRepertoire HTBI primers and Arm-PCR of CDR3 regions. MiXCR, applied by TCRdb to the multiplex PCR reads, yields one record per CDR3 protein. The profile shows over 500,000 distinct CDR3 sequences, 16% of them singletons. Regarding time point: newly diagnosed GD, antithyroid drugs for less than 3 months. The TCR library was made from RNA extracted from PBMCs. These records were also assigned to another study, of T cells in Graves' hyperthyroidism and ophthalmopathy.

The sample in question was peripheral blood mononuclear cells (PBMCs), obtained at new diagnosis, from a patient treated with antithyroid drugs. The receptor set was obtained from a woman in her twenties or thirties with Graves disease.

Concerning this clonotype: A read error is possible here, since a much larger clone lies one base away. The gene calls are TRBV7-2 and TRBJ2-7; D ambiguous. CDR1 and CDR2 from the germline V gene are SGHTA and FQGNSA. The CDR3 contains 14 residues. The ends were cut back, 5 bases at V and 6 bases at J, with 17 bases in the middle. The CDR3 DNA reads as TGTGCCAGCAGCGTACCGATAGGGAACTTCGAGCAGTACTTC. It encodes CASSVPIGNFEQYF.

The chain employs TRBV11-3 and TRBJ1-6; D gene uncertain. V was cut by 1 base and J by 7 bases, with 8 bases left in between. Germline CDR1 SGHNT, CDR2 YENEEA. This CDR3 contains 14 residues. CDR3 nucleotides: TGTGCCAGCAGCTTAGGCAGTGACAATTCACCCCTCCACTTT. This sequence encodes CASSLGSDNSPLHF.

V usage is TRBV30 and J usage is TRBJ1-1; a possible D gene is TRBD1 (6 bases). Per germline, CDR1 GTSNPN and CDR2 SVGIG (reference sequence). The CDR3 runs 15 residues. V lost 3 bases to trimming and J lost 4 bases, with 18 bases between them. The CDR3 is CAWRLRGGGRTEAFF. The CDR3 bases are TGTGCCTGGAGGCTAAGGGGGGGGGGGCGCACTGAAGCTTTCTTT.

The chain uses TRBV2 and TRBJ2-7; 9 positions agree with TRBD1. This CDR3 region has 13 residues. Germline-derived CDR1 and CDR2 are SNHLY and FYNNEI. The junction had 5 bases not matched to a gene; V was cut back by 8 bases and J by 3 bases. The CDR3 spells CASVGTGNYEQYF. CDR3 bases: TGTGCCAGCGTAGGGACAGGGAACTACGAGCAGTACTTC. The entire variable domain, with the rest obtained from reference TRBV2 and TRBJ2-7, is as follows: EPEVTQTPSHQVTQMGQEVILRCVPISNHLYFYWYRQILGQKVEFLVSFYNNEISEKSEIFDDQFSVERPDGSNFTLKIRSTKLEDSAMYFCASVGTGNYEQYFGPGTRLTVT.

Concerning this clonotype: One base away lies a much larger clone, so this may be a sequencing read error. No conserved phenylalanine or tryptophan is present at the end of the CDR3, so a read error is the likely explanation. V is TRBV6-2 or TRBV6-3 and J is TRBJ2-5; maybe TRBD1 (6 bases). The V end lost 4 bases, the J end lost 7 bases, and 19 bases lay between the germline ends. This CDR3 has 15 residues. The germline V gene has CDR1 MNHEY and CDR2 SVGEGT. The CDR3 DNA follows: TGTGCCAGCAGTTCGCCGAAGGGGACACCCGGGACCCAGTACCTC. Its translation is CASSSPKGTPGTQYL.

The rearrangement joins TRBV6-1 to TRBJ2-7, with D maybe TRBD1 (5 bases). Trimming stripped 2 bases from V and 5 bases from J, with 22 bases between. CDR3 length: 17 amino acids. The germline gives CDR1 MNHNS, CDR2 SASEGT. DNA of the CDR3: TGTGCCAGCAGTGAAATCAAGAAGACAGTCCTCACGAACGAGCAGTACTTC. Its translation: CASSEIKKTVLTNEQYF.

This clonotype was counted at least ten times. The chain is built from TRBV7-2 and TRBJ2-6; D unresolved. V was pared by 1 base and J by 5 bases, with 9 bases between. Germline values: CDR1 SGHTA, CDR2 FQGNSA. CDR3 length equals 15 residues. Written as DNA, the CDR3 is TGTGCCAGCAGCTTAGGACTTTCCTGGGCCAACGTCCTGACTTTC. Translated: CASSLGLSWANVLTF.

This clonotype was seen at least ten times. The chain links TRBV28 to TRBJ2-3; maybe TRBD2 (6 bases). The CDR3 extends over 14 amino acids. In germline, CDR1 is MDHEN, CDR2 SYDVKM. Trimming removed 10 bases from V and 4 bases from J, with 18 bases in between. CDR3 loop: CATNWAQRADTQYF. The CDR3 DNA reads as TGTGCCACCAACTGGGCCCAGCGGGCAGATACGCAGTATTTT. The full variable domain, its missing parts supplied by reference TRBV28 and TRBJ2-3, is DVKVTQSSRYLVKRTGEKVFLECVQDMDHENMFWYRQDPGLGLRLIYFSYDVKMKEKGDIPEGYSVSREKKERFSLILESASTNQTSMYLCATNWAQRADTQYFGPGTRLTVL.

The sample holds many counts of this clonotype. The chain joins TRBV28 to TRBJ2-2; D remains ambiguous. The V end was cut by 2 bases, the J end by 0 bases, with 10 bases between. The V gene's germline CDR1 is MDHEN and CDR2 SYDVKM. The CDR3 has 16 amino acids. Written as DNA, the CDR3 is TGTGCCAGCAGTTTAGTCGCAACTCCGAACACCGGGGAGCTGTTTTTT. Amino acid sequence: CASSLVATPNTGELFF.